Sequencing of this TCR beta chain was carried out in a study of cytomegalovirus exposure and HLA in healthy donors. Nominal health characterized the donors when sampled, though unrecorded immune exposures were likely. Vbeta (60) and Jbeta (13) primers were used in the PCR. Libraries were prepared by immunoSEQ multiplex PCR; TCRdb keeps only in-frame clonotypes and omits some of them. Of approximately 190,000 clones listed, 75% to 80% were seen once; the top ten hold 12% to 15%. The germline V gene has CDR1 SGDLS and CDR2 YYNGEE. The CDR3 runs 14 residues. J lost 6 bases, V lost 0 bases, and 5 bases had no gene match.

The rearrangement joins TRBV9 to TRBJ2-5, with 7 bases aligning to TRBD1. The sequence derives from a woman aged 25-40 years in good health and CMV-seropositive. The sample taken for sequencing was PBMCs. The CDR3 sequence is CASSVEQGVKTQYF. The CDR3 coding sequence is TGTGCCAGCAGCGTAGAGCAGGGGGTGAAGACCCAGTACTTC.